This section outlines one TCR beta chain sequence together with its context. Its antigen is still unknown. This sample is drawn from a study of siplizumab effects on memory and regulatory T cells. Overall study results and limits: Naive T cells, seemingly more diverse than memory cells, seemed major alloresponse contributors. Proliferating clones, CD4+ or CD8+, lacked an assignable naive or memory phenotype in roughly 75-97% of cases. With siplizumab, cumulative frequency of CD4+ memory-derived alloreactive sequences dropped significantly.

The repertoire was sequenced with immunoSEQ multiplex PCR; TCRdb's copy has only in-frame clones and lacks some. Of fewer than 85,000 clones in the sample, roughly 94% were seen once. Sequenced input: CD8+ T cells sorted from blood. This clonotype originated in a human donor in good health.

The DNA of the CDR3 is TGTGCCAGCAGGTTAGCGGGTAGCTCCTACGAGCAGTACTTC. Protein sequence: CASRLAGSSYEQYF. The J gene is TRBJ2-7, the V gene TRBV28; 7 nucleotides match TRBD2. The CDR3 length is 14 residues. The germline gives CDR1 MDHEN, CDR2 SYDVKM. Trimming removed 6 bases from V and 0 bases from J; junction bases left unmatched: 5.